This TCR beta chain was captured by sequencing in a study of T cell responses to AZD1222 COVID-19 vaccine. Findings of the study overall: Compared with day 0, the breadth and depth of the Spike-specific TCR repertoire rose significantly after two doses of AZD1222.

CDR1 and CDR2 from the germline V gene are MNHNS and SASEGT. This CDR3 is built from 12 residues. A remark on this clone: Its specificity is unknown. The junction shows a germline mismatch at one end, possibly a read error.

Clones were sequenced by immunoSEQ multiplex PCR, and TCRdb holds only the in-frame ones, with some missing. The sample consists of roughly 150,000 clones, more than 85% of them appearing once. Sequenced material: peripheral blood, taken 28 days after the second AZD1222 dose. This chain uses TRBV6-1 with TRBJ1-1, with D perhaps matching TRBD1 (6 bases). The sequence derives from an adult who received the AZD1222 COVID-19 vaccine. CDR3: CASKTEGDQETF. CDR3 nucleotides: TGTGCCAGCAAGACAGAGGGGGACCAAGAAACCTTT.